The 22 T cell receptor beta chains below all came from one sample that was sequenced in a study of CD8 T cells in Susac syndrome. It was with random hexamers that roughly 0.5 to 1 ug RNA was reverse transcribed. MiXCR, applied by TCRdb to the immunoSEQ multiplex PCR reads, yields one record per CDR3 protein. The data show about 210,000 distinct CDR3 sequences, around 95% seen once. Sequencing input: CD4+ T cells from PBMCs. These receptors came from a human donor with multiple sclerosis.

The rearrangement uses TRBV3-1 and TRBJ1-1, with D hard to call. The V gene's germline CDR1 is LGHDT and CDR2 YNNKEL (reference sequence). The CDR3 is 15 amino acids. V lost 1 base, J lost 1 base, and 10 bases lay in between. The CDR3 DNA reads as TGTGCCAGCAGCCAAGTTTGGAGGTCGAACACTGAAGCTTTCTTT. Amino acid sequence: CASSQVWRSNTEAFF.

The chain uses TRBV20-1 and TRBJ2-1, with 7 nucleotides matching TRBD2. Trimming at V came to 5 bases and at J to 7 bases, leaving 11 bases not matched to a gene. The CDR3 has 14 amino acids. In germline, CDR1 is DFQATT, CDR2 SNEGSKA (reference sequence). Written as DNA, the CDR3 is TGCAGTGCTCGGGACTACCGGAGCCTTAATGAGCAGTTCTTC. Protein: CSARDYRSLNEQFF.

The J gene is TRBJ2-2, the V gene TRBV3-1; possibly TRBD2 for D (6 bases). The germline V gene has CDR1 LGHDT and CDR2 YNNKEL (reference sequence). The CDR3 length is 17 residues. V lost 4 bases, J lost 2 bases, and 17 bases lay in between. The CDR3 DNA reads TGTGCCAGCAGCCGACCTTTTGGGGGGACTAACACCGGGGAGCTGTTTTTT. Translating gives CASSRPFGGTNTGELFF. Together with reference TRBV3-1 and TRBJ2-2, the CDR3 gives the full variable domain: DTAVSQTPKYLVTQMGNDKSIKCEQNLGHDTMYWYKQDSKKFLKIMFSYNNKELIINETVPNRFSPKSPDKAHLNLHINSLELGDSAVYFCASSRPFGGTNTGELFFGEGSRLTVL.

This chain connects TRBV2 to TRBJ1-5, with 8 bases fitting TRBD1. Germline V gives CDR1 SNHLY, CDR2 FYNNEI. This CDR3 spans 14 amino acids. The junction had 6 bases not matched to a gene; V was cut back by 5 bases and J by 6 bases. The CDR3 is CASSSTGGSQPQHF. The CDR3 coding sequence is TGTGCCAGCAGTTCCACAGGGGGAAGTCAGCCCCAGCATTTT.

The chain links TRBV20-1 to TRBJ1-2; D is possibly TRBD1 (5 bases). Germline V gene sequence: CDR1 DFQATT, CDR2 SNEGSKA (reference sequence). V was cut by 3 bases and J by 7 bases, with 9 bases left in between. The CDR3 loop spans 11 amino acids. The DNA for the CDR3 is TGCAGTGCTAGGGCGGGGCGTGGCTACACCTTC. The encoded protein is CSARAGRGYTF.

The chain employs TRBV6-5 and TRBJ2-2; D unclear. The V and J ends lost 7 bases and 7 bases respectively, with 10 bases between them. CDR1 is MNHEY and CDR2 is SVGAGI in the germline V gene. The CDR3 runs 12 residues. CDR3 nucleotides: TGTGCCAGCACCTCATCCGGCGGGGAGCTGTTTTTT. It specifies CASTSSGGELFF.

This rearrangement joins TRBV3-1 to TRBJ1-1; D is ambiguous. Deletions cut 1 base from V and 6 bases from J, with 15 bases between. Germline V gene data show CDR1 as LGHDT and CDR2 as YNNKEL (reference sequence). The CDR3 runs to 15 residues. The CDR3 nucleotides are TGTGCCAGCAGCCAAGGTCTCGTAATGGGCGCTGAAGCTTTCTTT. Its translation is CASSQGLVMGAEAFF. The variable domain in full, completed from reference TRBV3-1 and TRBJ1-1, reads DTAVSQTPKYLVTQMGNDKSIKCEQNLGHDTMYWYKQDSKKFLKIMFSYNNKELIINETVPNRFSPKSPDKAHLNLHINSLELGDSAVYFCASSQGLVMGAEAFFGQGTRLTVV.

The rearrangement links TRBV18 to TRBJ2-1, with 11 bases matching TRBD2. The CDR3 loop spans 15 amino acids. J gave up 7 bases and V 1 base, and 3 bases lay outside the gene matches. Germline CDR1 and CDR2: KGHSH and LQKENI. For the CDR3, the DNA is TGTGCCAGCTCACCACGGGGACTAGCGGAAAATGAGCAGTTCTTC. Its translation is CASSPRGLAENEQFF.

The gene calls are TRBV2 and TRBJ1-5; no reliable D call. V was shortened by 7 bases and J by 3 bases, with 16 bases between the two germline ends. CDR1 and CDR2 (germline): SNHLY, FYNNEI. The CDR3 contains 15 residues. The CDR3 coding sequence is TGTGCCAGCAACCCAGATAGGTCTTCCAATCAGCCCCAGCATTTT. It encodes CASNPDRSSNQPQHF.

The chain carries TRBV25-1 and TRBJ1-1; TRBD1 matches at 8 bases. Germline assignment: CDR1 MGHDK and CDR2 SYGVNS. This CDR3 is built from 13 residues. V was clipped by 8 bases and J by 1 base; unmatched bases: 3. The CDR3 region is CASWTGRNTEAFF. As DNA, the CDR3 is TGTGCCAGCTGGACAGGGAGGAACACTGAAGCTTTCTTT. Drawing the rest from reference TRBV25-1 and TRBJ1-1, the complete variable domain is EADIYQTPRYLVIGTGKKITLECSQTMGHDKMYWYQQDPGMELHLIHYSYGVNSTEKGDLSSESTVSRIRTEHFPLTLESARPSHTSQYLCASWTGRNTEAFFGQGTRLTVV.

The chain is built from TRBV30 and TRBJ1-2, with no clear D. The length of the CDR3 is 14 residues. Per germline, CDR1 GTSNPN and CDR2 SVGIG (reference sequence). Trimming pared 0 bases from V and 4 bases from J, leaving 12 bases between. The DNA of the CDR3 is TGTGCCTGGAGTGTACTTAGGGAGAGCTATGGCTACACCTTC. Residues: CAWSVLRESYGYTF.

The genes are TRBV20-1 and TRBJ2-1; 12 bases are a match to TRBD2. Per germline, CDR1 DFQATT and CDR2 SNEGSKA (reference sequence). CDR3 length: 16 amino acids. V was pared by 0 bases and J by 5 bases, with 5 bases of the junction left unmatched. CDR3: CSARDLAGGLNNEQFF. CDR3 DNA sequence: TGCAGTGCTAGAGATCTAGCGGGGGGGCTTAACAATGAGCAGTTCTTC.

The chain carries TRBV25-1 and TRBJ2-7, with 11 bases that match TRBD2. Losses at the gene ends were 6 bases for V and 2 bases for J; bases not matched to a gene: 3. In germline, CDR1 is MGHDK, CDR2 SYGVNS. CDR3 length: 14 residues. The DNA of the CDR3 is TGTGCCAGCAGGGAGACTAGCGGGGCCTACGAGCAGTACTTC. Amino acid sequence: CASRETSGAYEQYF.

The chain joins TRBV9 to TRBJ2-2, with D possibly being TRBD2 (6 bases). The CDR3 has 15 amino acids. Germline V gene sequence: CDR1 SGDLS, CDR2 YYNGEE. Trimming shortened V by 1 base and J by 5 bases, and 12 bases separated the two germline ends. In DNA, the CDR3 is TGTGCCAGCAGCGTATCGCGGGGCCAGACCGGGGAGCTGTTTTTT. This sequence encodes CASSVSRGQTGELFF.

The chain employs TRBV18 and TRBJ1-1, with D unresolved. The V end lost 3 bases, the J end lost 1 base, and 9 bases lay between the germline ends. The CDR3 consists of 14 residues. Per germline, CDR1 KGHSH and CDR2 LQKENI. The CDR3 DNA follows: TGTGCCAGCTCACCGGGCAGGCAGAACACTGAAGCTTTCTTT. Translation: CASSPGRQNTEAFF.

The V gene is TRBV7-9, the J gene TRBJ2-3; D may be TRBD2 (5 bases). V dropped 5 bases and J dropped 2 bases, with 17 bases sitting between them. The germline CDR1 and CDR2 sequences are SEHNR and FQNEAQ (reference sequence). The CDR3 consists of 16 residues. The CDR3 region is CASSLRTAASTDTQYF. The CDR3 DNA follows: TGTGCCAGCAGCCTCCGAACAGCGGCTTCCACAGATACGCAGTATTTT. Combining the CDR3 with reference TRBV7-9 and TRBJ2-3 gives the whole variable domain DTGVSQNPRHKITKRGQNVTFRCDPISEHNRLYWYRQTLGQGPEFLTYFQNEAQLEKSRLLSDRFSAERPKGSFSTLEIQRTEQGDSAMYLCASSLRTAASTDTQYFGPGTRLTVL.

V and J are TRBV4-1 and TRBJ2-6; D is ambiguous. The V gene lost 7 bases and the J gene lost 0 bases, with 7 bases spanning the gap. Germline V gene sequence: CDR1 MGHRA, CDR2 YSYEKL. The CDR3 has 14 residues. CDR3 residues: CASTRGSGANVLTF. The CDR3 DNA is TGCGCCAGCACCCGAGGCTCTGGGGCCAACGTCCTGACTTTC.

The V and J genes are TRBV7-9 and TRBJ2-1; no reliable D call. CDR1 is SEHNR and CDR2 is FQNEAQ in the germline V gene (reference sequence). V shed 4 bases and J shed 5 bases, with 15 bases lying between them. This CDR3 comprises 15 residues. The CDR3 DNA reads TGTGCCAGCAGCTCAGGTTCACTTAACAACAATGAGCAGTTCTTC. Encoded protein: CASSSGSLNNNEQFF.

This chain links TRBV5-6 with TRBJ2-3, with D tentatively TRBD2 (7 bases). Trimming stripped 1 base from V and 4 bases from J, with 16 bases between. This CDR3 contains 16 residues. Germline lookup yields CDR1 SGHDT and CDR2 YYEEEE. CDR3 in amino acids: CASSLRRGLPADTQYF. In nucleotides, the CDR3 is TGTGCCAGCAGCTTGCGGCGGGGGCTTCCCGCAGATACGCAGTATTTT.

This chain uses TRBV5-4 with TRBJ2-5; D is unclear. Germline V gene data show CDR1 as SGHNT and CDR2 as YYREEE (reference sequence). The ends were cut back, 0 bases at V and 0 bases at J, with 9 bases in the middle. The CDR3 contains 15 residues. The chain's CDR3 is CASSLGTRDQETQYF. The DNA of the CDR3 is TGTGCCAGCAGCTTGGGGACCCGCGACCAAGAGACCCAGTACTTC.

The J gene is TRBJ2-1, the V gene TRBV20-1, with D maybe TRBD2 (6 bases). The V end was cut by 6 bases, the J end by 9 bases, with 9 bases between. The CDR3 is 10 residues long. Germline assignment: CDR1 DFQATT and CDR2 SNEGSKA (reference sequence). CDR3 in amino acids: CSAGGSEQFF. The CDR3 nucleotides are TGCAGTGCCGGAGGGAGTGAGCAGTTCTTC.

CDR3 loop: CASSPPPGGGELFF. The CDR3, as DNA: TGCGCCAGCAGTCCCCCCCCGGGGGGTGGGGAACTGTTTTTT. The chain combines TRBV23-1 with TRBJ1-4; possible D gene TRBD1, 5 bases. TRBV23-1 is placed among ORFs of uncertain function. V was cut by 4 bases and J by 12 bases, with 18 bases left in between. This CDR3 region has 14 residues.